These T cell receptor beta chains were read from a single sample in a study of blood T cell repertoires in COVID-19. Generated by immunoSEQ multiplex PCR, the TCRdb table keeps only in-frame clones and is missing some. The profile shows under 250,000 clones, 75% to 90% of them singletons. Material: peripheral blood. The receptors derive from a man aged 55 to 70 who had recovered from COVID-19. Each CDR3 is given without its conserved first and last residue. D genes are given only for firm matches. Rows may omit the clone size; those that give it use once, few, many or a size class.

V gene,clone size,D gene,CDR3 protein
TRBV25-1,.,.,ASSSLRRATNEKLF
TRBV7-2,.,.,ASSAPFRGETQY
TRBV24-1,.,.,ATSDPRQAFVQY
TRBV7-2,.,.,ASSSSHEQY
TRBV27,.,.,ASSMTANSNQPQH
TRBV6-5,.,TRBD1,ASESGTGNTEAF
TRBV19,few,TRBD1,ASSIDHRGRYGYT
TRBV5-1,few,TRBD1,ASSLAGGGEKLF
TRBV28,.,.,ASSLPGGGYT
TRBV19,.,TRBD1,ASSIRDRLNEKLF
TRBV21-1,.,.,ASSKAIVAVRAYEQY
TRBV6-5,.,.,ASSYLGTQY
TRBV6-5,.,.,ANSRDTNTEAF
TRBV18,.,.,ASSPRLGSSNTEAF
TRBV28,.,TRBD2,ASSAPGGPSYEQY
TRBV11-2,.,.,ASSLRSRGDNEQF
TRBV9,few,TRBD2,ASSPGLAGDGRNEQY
TRBV9,.,TRBD1,ASSPQTGSSYGYT
TRBV28,once,.,ASSSPRGAKETQY
TRBV18,.,TRBD1,ASSQTGTGGYEQY
TRBV6-5,few,.,ASARSTDTQY
TRBV19,.,.,ASRGGGRRNEQF
TRBV6-5,.,TRBD2,ASSYSGSGNEQY
TRBV19,.,TRBD2,ASSMPGGGNNNEQF
TRBV7-9,.,.,ASSFGGGTGELF
TRBV7-2,.,.,ASSLVQGLTDTQY
TRBV5-1,.,TRBD2,ASSLRLAGGTDTQY
TRBV5-1,.,.,ASSAVRWTAEAYEQY
TRBV10-3,.,TRBD1,AIRPGTGAEKLF
TRBV10-3,.,.,AISVSGSTDTQY
TRBV13,.,.,ASSPEGGRGYGYT
TRBV18,.,.,ASSPFPARSSTDTQY
TRBV9,.,.,ASSVATDTQY